The next 9 T cell receptor beta chains were all read from a single sample in a study of shared clonotypes between healthy human individuals. Measured with immunoSEQ multiplex PCR; TCRdb has only the in-frame clones, and not every one. The table includes under 350,000 clones, around 86% detected once. Sequencing input: memory CD8+ T cells sorted from blood. Sample subset: CD45RO+ cells pooled with CCR7-negative TemRA cells. All receptors derive from a man younger than 35 in good health.

V gene TRBV27 combines with J gene TRBJ1-1; D not resolved. Germline-derived CDR1 and CDR2 are MNHEY and SMNVEV (reference sequence). V was pared by 4 bases and J by 0 bases, with 15 bases between. This CDR3 has 16 amino acids. In DNA form, the CDR3 reads TGTGCCAGCAGTTCCCAAACACTCGGCTTGAACACTGAAGCTTTCTTT. This codes for CASSSQTLGLNTEAFF.

CDR3 residues: CASTPQGTSNQPQHF. Written as DNA, the CDR3 is TGTGCCAGCACCCCACAGGGGACTAGCAATCAGCCCCAGCATTTT. The chain links TRBV6-5 to TRBJ1-5; 7 bases are shared with TRBD1. There are 15 residues in the CDR3. The V segment lost 7 bases and the J segment 0 bases; nucleotides outside the gene matches: 6. Germline V gives CDR1 MNHEY, CDR2 SVGAGI.

The V and J genes are TRBV4-2 and TRBJ2-3, with D tentatively TRBD2 (5 bases). Looked up from germline, CDR1 is LGHNA and CDR2 is YNFKEQ. CDR3 length: 16 amino acids. The V and J ends lost 2 bases and 2 bases respectively, with 14 bases between them. DNA for the CDR3: TGTGCCAGCAGCCAATCCTACGCCGGGATCACAGATACGCAGTATTTT. Encoded protein: CASSQSYAGITDTQYF.

This clone came up many times. The gene calls are TRBV7-9 and TRBJ2-7; 10 bases line up with TRBD1. Trimming took 5 bases from V and 4 from J; bases not matched to a gene: 8. In germline, CDR1 is SEHNR, CDR2 FQNEAQ (reference sequence). The CDR3 consists of 15 residues. The CDR3 spells CASSETTGGDYEQYF. The DNA for the CDR3 is TGTGCCAGCAGCGAGACGACAGGGGGCGATTACGAGCAGTACTTC.

The V call is TRBV7-9, the J call TRBJ2-5; D is ambiguous. V dropped 5 bases and J dropped 5 bases, with 12 bases sitting between them. The CDR3 spans 13 residues. Germline V gives CDR1 SEHNR, CDR2 FQNEAQ (reference sequence). Here the CDR3 reads CASSAPLWETQYF. In DNA form, the CDR3 reads TGTGCCAGCAGCGCCCCCCTATGGGAGACCCAGTACTTC. Supplemented by reference TRBV7-9 and TRBJ2-5, the full variable domain reads DTGVSQNPRHKITKRGQNVTFRCDPISEHNRLYWYRQTLGQGPEFLTYFQNEAQLEKSRLLSDRFSAERPKGSFSTLEIQRTEQGDSAMYLCASSAPLWETQYFGPGTRLLVL.

The J gene is TRBJ1-3, the V gene TRBV7-2; no reliable D call. Germline loops: CDR1 SGHTA, CDR2 FQGNSA. Trimming removed 5 bases at V and 3 bases at J, with 20 bases between. This CDR3 has 17 residues. The CDR3 here is CASSTPRQQVIGNTIYF. The CDR3 DNA reads TGTGCCAGCAGCACTCCCCGGCAGCAGGTTATTGGAAACACCATATATTTT. Using reference TRBV7-2 and TRBJ1-3 for the parts outside the CDR3, the full variable domain is GAGVSQSPSNKVTEKGKDVELRCDPISGHTALYWYRQSLGQGLEFLIYFQGNSAPDKSGLPSDRFSAERTGGSVSTLTIQRTQQEDSAVYLCASSTPRQQVIGNTIYFGEGSWLTVV.

V usage is TRBV7-9 and J usage is TRBJ2-3, with 12 bases identical to TRBD2. With V trimmed by 4 bases and J by 3 bases, 5 bases remained unmatched. Per the germline V gene, CDR1 is SEHNR and CDR2 is FQNEAQ (reference sequence). This CDR3 is built from 16 residues. The CDR3 protein is CASSSLLAGGTDTQYF. For the CDR3, the DNA is TGTGCCAGCAGCTCATTACTAGCGGGAGGTACAGATACGCAGTATTTT.

This clone was picked up one time. The chain has TRBV14 and TRBJ2-1, with D possibly being TRBD2 (6 bases). Trimming took off 6 bases at V and 4 bases at J, with 16 bases between the two ends. CDR3 length: 15 residues. Germline V gene data show CDR1 as SGHDN and CDR2 as FVKESK. The CDR3 spells CASRHSGGSYNEQFF. CDR3 bases: TGTGCCAGCAGACATAGCGGAGGCTCTTACAATGAGCAGTTCTTC.

The chain carries TRBV4-1 and TRBJ1-6; D unclear. This CDR3 is 16 amino acids long. Germline CDR1 reads MGHRA; CDR2 reads YSYEKL. V shed 0 bases and J shed 7 bases, with 13 bases lying between them. Here the CDR3 DNA reads TGCGCCAGCAGCCAAGAACCGGGAACCAAAAATTCACCCCTCCACTTT. As protein: CASSQEPGTKNSPLHF.